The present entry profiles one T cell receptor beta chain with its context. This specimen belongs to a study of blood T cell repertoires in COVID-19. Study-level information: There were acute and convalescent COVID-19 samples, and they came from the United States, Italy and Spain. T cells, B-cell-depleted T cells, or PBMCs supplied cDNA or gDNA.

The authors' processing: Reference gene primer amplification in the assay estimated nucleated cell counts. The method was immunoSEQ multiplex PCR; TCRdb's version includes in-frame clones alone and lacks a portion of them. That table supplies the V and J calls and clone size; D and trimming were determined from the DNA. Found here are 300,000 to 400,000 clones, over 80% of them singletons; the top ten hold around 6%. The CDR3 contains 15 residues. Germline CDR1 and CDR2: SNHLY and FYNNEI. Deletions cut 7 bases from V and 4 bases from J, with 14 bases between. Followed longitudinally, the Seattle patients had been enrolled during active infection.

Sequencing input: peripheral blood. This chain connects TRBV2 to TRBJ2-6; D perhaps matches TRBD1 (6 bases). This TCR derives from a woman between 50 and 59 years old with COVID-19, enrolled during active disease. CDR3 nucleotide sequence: TGTGCCAGCACCGAAAGGGGGTCCGGGGCCAACGTCCTGACTTTC. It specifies CASTERGSGANVLTF.